Presented here are 10 T cell receptor beta chains from one specimen sequenced in a study of OX40 agonist ivuxolimab in advanced cancers. To prepare the library, the immunoSEQ multiplex PCR assay was applied. Not all clones reach the TCRdb copy of this immuneACCESS table, which keeps in-frame sequences only. Checked studies attribute under half of the gap to unresolved V genes and leave the rest unexplained. The sample table lists 75,000 or so clones, roughly 84% of them with a count of one. The ten largest clonotypes hold 6% to 9.5% of the sample. The sample was CD4+ or CD8+ T cells sorted from blood, taken in a trial of the OX40 agonist ivuxolimab. The receptors were gathered from an adult with an advanced solid tumor such as melanoma, head and neck, liver or kidney cancer.

V usage is TRBV5-2 and J usage is TRBJ1-2; the table names TRBD1, a call not compared with the DNA. TRBV5-2 constitutes a pseudogene. This CDR3 region has 16 residues. DNA of the CDR3: TGTGCCAGCAGCCAAGAGCAAGGGGCGGCGTACTATGTCTACACCTTC. Amino acids: CASSQEQGAAYYVYTF.

This clone was counted a single time. The V gene is TRBV7-8, the J gene TRBJ2-4; 12 bases match TRBD2. Per germline, CDR1 SGHVS and CDR2 FQNEAQ. The CDR3 covers 18 residues. The V gene end was trimmed by 0 bases and the J gene end by 0 bases; junction bases not matched to a gene: 3. The CDR3 DNA follows: TGTGCCAGCAGCTTAGCCGGACTAGCGGGGCTAGCCAAAAACATTCAGTACTTC. Its protein product is CASSLAGLAGLAKNIQYF.

The V call is TRBV20-1, the J call TRBJ1-1, with D unclear. The CDR3 covers 11 residues. V dropped 5 bases and J dropped 3 bases, with 7 bases sitting between them. CDR1 and CDR2 (germline): DFQATT, SNEGSKA (reference sequence). CDR3 region: CSAPRDTEAFF. DNA of the CDR3: TGCAGTGCTCCTCGTGACACTGAAGCTTTCTTT.

The chain links TRBV7-2 to TRBJ1-6; D is undetermined. In germline, CDR1 is SGHTA, CDR2 FQGNSA. This CDR3 is built from 18 residues. Deletions cut 1 base from V and 3 bases from J, with 16 bases between. The CDR3 coding sequence is TGTGCCAGCAGCTTAGAAGGGCCGCGAAGCCTCTATAATTCACCCCTCCACTTT. Amino acid sequence: CASSLEGPRSLYNSPLHF.

The CDR3 coding sequence is TGCGCCAGCAGCCAAGCGATGTCCGGGACAGGATCCCTCGAAGCTTTCTTT. It yields the protein CASSQAMSGTGSLEAFF. V and J are TRBV4-3 and TRBJ1-1, with 8 bases lining up with TRBD1. Looked up from germline, CDR1 is LGHNA and CDR2 is YSLEER. The CDR3 loop spans 17 amino acids. The V and J ends lost 1 base and 8 bases, in that order; junction bases with no gene match: 15.

On this clone: At the DNA level, this CDR3 is encoded by other sequences in the same sample as well. The V gene is TRBV9, the J gene TRBJ2-7; 8 bases are a match to TRBD1. CDR3 length equals 14 residues. Germline trimming cut 2 bases from V and 3 bases from J; bases unmatched to any gene: 4. CDR1 and CDR2 from the germline V gene are SGDLS and YYNGEE. Here the CDR3 reads CASSVGQGVYEQYF. CDR3 nucleotide sequence: TGTGCCAGCAGCGTCGGACAGGGAGTCTACGAGCAGTACTTC.

V and J are TRBV5-1 and TRBJ2-5; 11 bases are a match to TRBD1. Germline V CDR1 and CDR2: SGHRS, YFSETQ. The V and J ends lost 4 bases and 5 bases, in that order; junction bases with no gene match: 7. This CDR3 region has 15 residues. The CDR3 loop reads CASSRGTGGRETQYF. DNA for the CDR3: TGCGCCAGCAGCCGGGGGACAGGGGGACGGGAGACCCAGTACTTC.

V is TRBV10-3 and J is TRBJ2-2; possibly TRBD1 or TRBD2 for D (5 bases each). The length of the CDR3 is 13 residues. V was cut by 7 bases and J by 4 bases, with 10 bases left in between. The germline CDR1 and CDR2 sequences are ENHRY and SYGVKD. CDR3 nucleotides: TGTGCCATCAATACTAGGGGCACCGGGGAGCTGTTTTTT. Its protein product is CAINTRGTGELFF.

This sequence joins TRBV5-1 and TRBJ2-5, with D possibly TRBD1 on 7 matching bases. In germline, CDR1 is SGHRS, CDR2 YFSETQ. The CDR3 is 16 residues long. V was cut by 2 bases and J by 4 bases, with 18 bases left in between. The CDR3 loop reads CASSFRGGQEGETQYF. The CDR3 DNA reads TGCGCCAGCAGCTTCCGAGGGGGCCAGGAGGGAGAGACCCAGTACTTC.

V is TRBV19 and J is TRBJ2-3; 8 bases map to TRBD1. The ends lost 3 bases at V and 6 bases at J; junction bases unmatched: 11. Germline V lookup: CDR1 LNHDA, CDR2 SQIVND (reference sequence). The CDR3 is made up of 16 amino acids. The CDR3 is CASSIHPGGARDTQYF. The CDR3 region has the DNA TGTGCCAGTAGTATCCACCCAGGGGGCGCGCGGGATACGCAGTATTTT.